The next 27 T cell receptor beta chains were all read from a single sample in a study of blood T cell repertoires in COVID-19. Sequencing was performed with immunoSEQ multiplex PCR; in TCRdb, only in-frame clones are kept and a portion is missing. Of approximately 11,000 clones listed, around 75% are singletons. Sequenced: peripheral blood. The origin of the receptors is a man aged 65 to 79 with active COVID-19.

The DNA for the CDR3 is TGTGCCAGCAGCTCCTCGACCGTAGAGGGTTCCGAGCAGTACTTC. It translates to CASSSSTVEGSEQYF. J is TRBJ2-7 and V is TRBV7-8, with TRBD2 as a possible D gene (5 bases). CDR1 is SGHVS and CDR2 is FQNEAQ in the germline V gene. This CDR3 spans 15 amino acids. V lost 4 bases to trimming and J lost 6 bases, with 19 bases between them.

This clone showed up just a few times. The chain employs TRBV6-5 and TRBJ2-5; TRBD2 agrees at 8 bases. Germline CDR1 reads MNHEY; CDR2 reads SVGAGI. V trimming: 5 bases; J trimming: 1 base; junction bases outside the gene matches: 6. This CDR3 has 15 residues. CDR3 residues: CASSLSGDPQETQYF. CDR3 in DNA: TGTGCCAGCAGTCTTAGCGGGGACCCCCAAGAGACCCAGTACTTC.

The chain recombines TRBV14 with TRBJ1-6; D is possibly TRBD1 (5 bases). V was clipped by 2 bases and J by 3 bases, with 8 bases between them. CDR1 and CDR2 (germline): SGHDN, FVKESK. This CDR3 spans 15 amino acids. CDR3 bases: TGTGCCAGCAGCCAAAAAGGACACTATAATTCACCCCTCCACTTT. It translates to CASSQKGHYNSPLHF.

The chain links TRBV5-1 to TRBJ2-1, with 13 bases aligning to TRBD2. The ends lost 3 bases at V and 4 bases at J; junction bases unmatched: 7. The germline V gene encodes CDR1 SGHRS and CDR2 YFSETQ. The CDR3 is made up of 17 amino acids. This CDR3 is CASSYIGLAGVYNEQFF. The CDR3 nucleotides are TGCGCCAGCAGCTATATTGGACTAGCGGGGGTTTACAATGAGCAGTTCTTC.

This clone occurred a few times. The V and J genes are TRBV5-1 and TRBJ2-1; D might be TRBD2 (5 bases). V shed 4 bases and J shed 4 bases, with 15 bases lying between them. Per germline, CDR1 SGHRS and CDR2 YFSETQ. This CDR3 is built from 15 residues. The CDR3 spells CASSPGITKYNEQFF. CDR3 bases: TGCGCCAGCAGCCCGGGGATTACAAAGTACAATGAGCAGTTCTTC.

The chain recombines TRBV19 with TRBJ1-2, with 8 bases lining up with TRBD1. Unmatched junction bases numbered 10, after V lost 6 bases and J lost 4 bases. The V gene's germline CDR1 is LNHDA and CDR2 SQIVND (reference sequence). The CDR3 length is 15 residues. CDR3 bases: TGTGCCAGTAGCGATATCAGGGGGCGCTTCTATGGCTACACCTTC. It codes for CASSDIRGRFYGYTF.

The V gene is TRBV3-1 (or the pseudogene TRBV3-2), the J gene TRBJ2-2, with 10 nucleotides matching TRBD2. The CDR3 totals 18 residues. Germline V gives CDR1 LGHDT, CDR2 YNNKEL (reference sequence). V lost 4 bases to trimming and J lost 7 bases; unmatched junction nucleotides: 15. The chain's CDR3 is CASSPSVVAGGWGGELFF. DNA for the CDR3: TGTGCCAGCAGCCCCAGTGTGGTAGCGGGGGGCTGGGGCGGGGAGCTGTTTTTT.

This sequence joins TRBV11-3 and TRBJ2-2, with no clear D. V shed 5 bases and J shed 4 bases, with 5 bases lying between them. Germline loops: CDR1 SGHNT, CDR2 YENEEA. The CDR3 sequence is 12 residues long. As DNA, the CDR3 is TGTGCCAGCAGCCCCTTCACCGGGGAGCTGTTTTTT. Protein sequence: CASSPFTGELFF.

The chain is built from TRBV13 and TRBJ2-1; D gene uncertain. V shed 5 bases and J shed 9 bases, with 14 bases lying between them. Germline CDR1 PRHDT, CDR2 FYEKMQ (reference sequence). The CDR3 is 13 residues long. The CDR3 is CASSPLVVGEQFF. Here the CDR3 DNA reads TGTGCCAGCAGCCCGTTAGTTGTTGGTGAGCAGTTCTTC.

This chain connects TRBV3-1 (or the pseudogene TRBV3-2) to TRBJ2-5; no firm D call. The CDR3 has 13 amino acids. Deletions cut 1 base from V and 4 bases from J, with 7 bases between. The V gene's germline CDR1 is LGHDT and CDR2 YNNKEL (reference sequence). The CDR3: CASSQGQIETQYF. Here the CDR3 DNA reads TGTGCCAGCAGCCAAGGGCAGATAGAGACCCAGTACTTC.

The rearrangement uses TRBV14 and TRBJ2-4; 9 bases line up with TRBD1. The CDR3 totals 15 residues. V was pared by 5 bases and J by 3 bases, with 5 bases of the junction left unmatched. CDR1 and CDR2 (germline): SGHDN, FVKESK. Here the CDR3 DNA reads TGTGCCAGCAGCTCCGGGACAGGGAACAAAAACATTCAGTACTTC. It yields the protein CASSSGTGNKNIQYF. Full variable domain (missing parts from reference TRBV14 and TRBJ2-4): EAGVTQFPSHSVIEKGQTVTLRCDPISGHDNLYWYRRVMGKEIKFLLHFVKESKQDESGMPNNRFLAERTGGTYSTLKVQPAELEDSGVYFCASSSGTGNKNIQYFGAGTRLSVL.

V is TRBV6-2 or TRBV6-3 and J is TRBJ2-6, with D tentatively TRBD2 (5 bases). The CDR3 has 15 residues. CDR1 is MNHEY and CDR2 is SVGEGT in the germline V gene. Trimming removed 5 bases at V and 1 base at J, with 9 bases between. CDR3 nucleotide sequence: TGTGCCAGCAGTCCCGGAGGATCTGGGGCCAACGTCCTGACTTTC. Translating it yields CASSPGGSGANVLTF.

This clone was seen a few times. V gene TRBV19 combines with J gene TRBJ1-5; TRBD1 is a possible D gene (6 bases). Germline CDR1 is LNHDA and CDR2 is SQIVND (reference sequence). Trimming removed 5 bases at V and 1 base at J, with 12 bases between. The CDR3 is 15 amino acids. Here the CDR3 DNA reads TGTGCCAGTAGTTGGGGGGGCCTGAGCAATCAGCCCCAGCATTTT. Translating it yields CASSWGGLSNQPQHF.

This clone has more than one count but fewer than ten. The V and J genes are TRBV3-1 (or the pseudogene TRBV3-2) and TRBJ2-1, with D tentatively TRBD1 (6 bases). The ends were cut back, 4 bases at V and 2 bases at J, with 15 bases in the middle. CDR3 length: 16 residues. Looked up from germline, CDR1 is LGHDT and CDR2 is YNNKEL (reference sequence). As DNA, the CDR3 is TGTGCCAGCAGCCCCTATCGGAACAGGGCCTACAATGAGCAGTTCTTC. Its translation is CASSPYRNRAYNEQFF.

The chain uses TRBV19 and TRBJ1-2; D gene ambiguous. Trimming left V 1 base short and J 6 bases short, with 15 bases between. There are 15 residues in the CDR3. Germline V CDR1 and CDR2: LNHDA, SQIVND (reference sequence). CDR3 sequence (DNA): TGTGCCAGTAGTATAGGCCAGGTAGATCGACATGGCTACACCTTC. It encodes CASSIGQVDRHGYTF.

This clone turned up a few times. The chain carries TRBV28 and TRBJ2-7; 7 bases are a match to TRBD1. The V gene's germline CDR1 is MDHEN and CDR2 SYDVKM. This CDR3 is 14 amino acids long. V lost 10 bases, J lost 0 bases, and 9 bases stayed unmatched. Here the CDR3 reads CATLEQGFSYEQYF. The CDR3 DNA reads TGTGCCACCCTTGAACAGGGGTTCTCCTACGAGCAGTACTTC.

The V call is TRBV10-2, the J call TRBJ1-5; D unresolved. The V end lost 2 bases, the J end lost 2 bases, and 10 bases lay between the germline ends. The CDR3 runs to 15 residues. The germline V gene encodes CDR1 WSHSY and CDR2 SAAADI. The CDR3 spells CASSERGQGNQPQHF. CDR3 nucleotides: TGCGCCAGCAGTGAGAGAGGCCAAGGCAATCAGCCCCAGCATTTT.

The CDR3 sequence: CASSRPQAGGQETQYF. Here the CDR3 DNA reads TGTGCCAGCAGCCGGCCGCAAGCGGGGGGGCAAGAGACCCAGTACTTC. The J gene is TRBJ2-5, the V gene TRBV3-1 (or the pseudogene TRBV3-2); TRBD2 agrees at 10 bases. V gave up 4 bases and J gave up 2 bases; unmatched junction bases: 7. The CDR3 is 16 residues long. The germline V gene has CDR1 LGHDT and CDR2 YNNKEL (reference sequence).

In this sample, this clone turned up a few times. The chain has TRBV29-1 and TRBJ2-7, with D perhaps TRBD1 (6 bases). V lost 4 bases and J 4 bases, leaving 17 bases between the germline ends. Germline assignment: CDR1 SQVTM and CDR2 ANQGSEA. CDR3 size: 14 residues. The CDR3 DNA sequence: TGCAGCGTTGGACTGACAGGCTCGGTATACGAGCAGTACTTC. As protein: CSVGLTGSVYEQYF.

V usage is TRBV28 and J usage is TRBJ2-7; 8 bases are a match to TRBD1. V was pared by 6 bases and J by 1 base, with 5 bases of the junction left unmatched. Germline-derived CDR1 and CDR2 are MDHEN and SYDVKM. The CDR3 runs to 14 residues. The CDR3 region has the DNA TGTGCCAGCAGAGTGACAGGGGCGTCCTACGAGCAGTACTTC. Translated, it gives CASRVTGASYEQYF.

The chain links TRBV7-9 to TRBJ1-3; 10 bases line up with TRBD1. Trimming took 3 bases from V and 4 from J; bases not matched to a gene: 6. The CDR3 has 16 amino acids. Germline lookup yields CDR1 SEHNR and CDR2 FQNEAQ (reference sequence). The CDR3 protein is CASSLTGGAMGNTIYF. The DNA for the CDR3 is TGTGCCAGCAGCTTGACAGGGGGCGCAATGGGAAACACCATATATTTT.

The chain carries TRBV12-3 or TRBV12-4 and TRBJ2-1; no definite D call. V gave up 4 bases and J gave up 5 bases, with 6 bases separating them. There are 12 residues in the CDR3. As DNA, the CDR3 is TGTGCCAGCAGTTCCTACCACAATGAGCAGTTCTTC. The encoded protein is CASSSYHNEQFF.

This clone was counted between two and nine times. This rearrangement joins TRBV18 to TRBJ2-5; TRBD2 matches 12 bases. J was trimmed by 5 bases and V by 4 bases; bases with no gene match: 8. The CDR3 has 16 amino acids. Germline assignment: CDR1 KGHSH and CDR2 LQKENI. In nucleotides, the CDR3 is TGTGCCAGCTCACAGCAGACTAGCGGGAGAGGGGAGACCCAGTACTTC. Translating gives CASSQQTSGRGETQYF. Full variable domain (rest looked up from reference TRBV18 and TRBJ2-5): NAGVMQNPRHLVRRRGQEARLRCSPMKGHSHVYWYRQLPEEGLKFMVYLQKENIIDESGMPKERFSAEFPKEGPSILRIQQVVRGDSAAYFCASSQQTSGRGETQYFGPGTRLLVL.

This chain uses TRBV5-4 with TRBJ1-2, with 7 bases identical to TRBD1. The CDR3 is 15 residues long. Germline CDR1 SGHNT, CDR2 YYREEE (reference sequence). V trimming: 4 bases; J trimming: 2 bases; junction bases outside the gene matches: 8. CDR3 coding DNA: TGTGCCAGCAGCCTGGATAGGGGGCCGAACTATGGCTACACCTTC. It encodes CASSLDRGPNYGYTF.

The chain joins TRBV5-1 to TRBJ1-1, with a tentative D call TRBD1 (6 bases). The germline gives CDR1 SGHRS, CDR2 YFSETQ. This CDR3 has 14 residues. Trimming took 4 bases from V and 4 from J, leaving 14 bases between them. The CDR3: CASSTTGMVTEAFF. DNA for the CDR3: TGCGCCAGCAGCACCACAGGGATGGTCACTGAAGCTTTCTTT.

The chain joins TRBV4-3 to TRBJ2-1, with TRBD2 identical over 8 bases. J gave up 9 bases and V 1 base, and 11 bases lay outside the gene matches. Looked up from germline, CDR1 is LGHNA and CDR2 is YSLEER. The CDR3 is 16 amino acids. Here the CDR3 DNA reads TGCGCCAGCAGCCAAGTTTTATCGGGGGGGCTTGGTGAGCAGTTCTTC. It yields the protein CASSQVLSGGLGEQFF.

The CDR3 loop is CASSERFLPYSNQPQHF. The CDR3 nucleotides read TGTGCCAGCAGTGAGAGGTTCCTCCCTTATAGCAATCAGCCCCAGCATTTT. The V call is TRBV6-1, the J call TRBJ1-5; D is unclear. The CDR3 totals 17 residues. V was pared by 3 bases and J by 0 bases, with 15 bases between. CDR1 and CDR2 (germline): MNHNS, SASEGT.